One and the same sample provided the 25 T cell receptor beta chains below, sequenced in a study of T cells in Graves' hyperthyroidism and ophthalmopathy. RNA transcripts served as the template for amplifying TCR beta CDR3 regions. The HTBI primer set drove a first-round RT-PCR of the TCR CDR3. TCRdb independently ran MiXCR on the multiplex PCR reads; one entry per CDR3 protein. The sample includes hundreds of thousands of distinct CDR3 sequences, 13% seen only once; the top ten take around 9.2%. Sample: blood. The receptors derive from a woman in her late teens or twenties with Graves' hyperthyroidism.

The table lists this clonotype with many counts. The V call is TRBV12-3 or TRBV12-4, the J call TRBJ1-1; possible D gene TRBD1, 6 bases. There are 13 residues in the CDR3. Trimming pared 2 bases from V and 7 bases from J, leaving 11 bases between. CDR3 DNA sequence: TGTGCCAGCAGTTTATTTAGGGGGGGTGAAGCTTTCTTT. Its translation: CASSLFRGGEAFF.

This clonotype was observed many times. V gene TRBV6-2 or TRBV6-3 combines with J gene TRBJ2-5; D is ambiguous. This CDR3 region has 12 residues. V lost 3 bases and J lost 4, with 6 bases in between. Germline V gives CDR1 MNHEY, CDR2 SVGEGT. CDR3 residues: CASSYRPETQYF. Written as DNA, the CDR3 is TGTGCCAGCAGTTATCGCCCAGAGACCCAGTACTTC.

The chain links TRBV5-4 to TRBJ2-2; D not certain. The CDR3 runs 15 residues. Between the trimmed V and J ends, which lost 4 bases and 6 bases, there was a span of 16 bases. Per the germline V gene, CDR1 is SGHNT and CDR2 is YYREEE (reference sequence). CDR3 protein: CASSVKGISPGELFF. CDR3 coding DNA: TGTGCCAGCAGCGTTAAGGGAATTTCCCCCGGGGAGCTGTTTTTT. The variable domain in full, completed from reference TRBV5-4 and TRBJ2-2, reads ETGVTQSPTHLIKTRGQQVTLRCSSQSGHNTVSWYQQALGQGPQFIFQYYREEENGRGNFPPRFSGLQFPNYSSELNVNALELDDSALYLCASSVKGISPGELFFGEGSRLTVL.

With respect to this clonotype: A much larger clone sits a single nucleotide away, making a read error possible. The rearrangement uses TRBV12-3 or TRBV12-4 and TRBJ2-7; the D gene is possibly TRBD1 (5 bases). Trimming pared 8 bases from V and 5 bases from J, leaving 13 bases between. The CDR3 has 12 residues. The CDR3 region is CASGYRTDEQYF. The CDR3 DNA reads TGTGCCAGCGGTTACAGGACGGACGAGCAGTACTTC.

This clonotype showed up many times. The V call is TRBV6-2 or TRBV6-3, the J call TRBJ2-7; TRBD2 matches 11 bases. The trim removed 6 bases at V and 3 bases at J, leaving 13 bases unmatched. The germline gives CDR1 MNHEY, CDR2 SVGEGT. This CDR3 contains 17 residues. The CDR3 region has the DNA TGTGCCAGCAGGCCAGGACTAGCGGGCCTAAAGAACTACGAGCAGTACTTC. It codes for CASRPGLAGLKNYEQYF.

In this sample, this clonotype turned up many times. J is TRBJ2-7 and V is TRBV6-2 or TRBV6-3; D is possibly TRBD2 (6 bases). The germline V and J ends were trimmed by 6 bases and 4 bases, with 19 bases remaining between them. The CDR3 runs to 15 residues. CDR1 and CDR2 from the germline V gene are MNHEY and SVGEGT. CDR3 region: CASSLEGPGLYEQYF. Here the CDR3 DNA reads TGTGCCAGCAGCCTGGAGGGACCGGGCCTTTACGAGCAGTACTTC.

This clonotype was counted at least ten times. The V and J genes are TRBV27 and TRBJ2-7; 8 bases are a match to TRBD2. Germline CDR1 is MNHEY and CDR2 is SMNVEV (reference sequence). Trimming cost V 2 bases and J 5 bases; bases outside gene matches: 11. This CDR3 has 16 amino acids. CDR3 residues: CASSLGAGVVKNEQYF. The CDR3 nucleotides read TGTGCCAGCAGTTTAGGAGCGGGAGTAGTGAAAAACGAGCAGTACTTC.

V gene TRBV20-1 combines with J gene TRBJ2-5, with 7 bases aligning to TRBD1. In germline, CDR1 is DFQATT, CDR2 SNEGSKA (reference sequence). V lost 1 base, J lost 0 bases, and 5 bases stayed unmatched. The CDR3 is 15 residues long. The CDR3 protein is CSARGTTGDQETQYF. The CDR3 DNA reads as TGCAGTGCTAGAGGAACAACAGGGGACCAAGAGACCCAGTACTTC.

The chain couples TRBV5-1 to TRBJ2-5; the D is unclear. The CDR3 is made up of 16 amino acids. The germline gives CDR1 SGHRS, CDR2 YFSETQ. Trimming took 0 bases from V and 5 from J, leaving 17 bases between them. CDR3: CASSLAEVNRGETQYF. The CDR3 region has the DNA TGCGCCAGCAGCTTGGCCGAAGTAAATCGTGGGGAGACCCAGTACTTC.

The V gene is TRBV5-1, the J gene TRBJ2-3; possible D gene TRBD2, 5 bases. With 4 bases removed from V and 3 bases from J, the gap between germline ends came to 21 bases. Per the germline V gene, CDR1 is SGHRS and CDR2 is YFSETQ. The CDR3 length is 17 residues. The CDR3 protein is CASSQEARISGTDTQYF. The DNA for the CDR3 is TGCGCCAGCAGCCAAGAGGCGAGGATATCGGGGACAGATACGCAGTATTTT.

This clonotype has at least ten counts. The rearrangement uses TRBV2 and TRBJ2-2; D gene ambiguous. Germline CDR1 is SNHLY and CDR2 is FYNNEI. V gave up 4 bases and J gave up 6 bases, with 9 bases separating them. The CDR3 has 13 residues. The CDR3 region is CASSGIGAGELFF. CDR3 in DNA: TGTGCCAGCAGTGGTATTGGGGCCGGGGAGCTGTTTTTT.

The table lists this clonotype with many counts. The rearrangement links TRBV6-2 or TRBV6-3 to TRBJ2-2; D is uncertain. The CDR3 loop spans 13 amino acids. Germline CDR1 MNHEY, CDR2 SVGEGT. Trimming pared 6 bases from V and 6 bases from J, leaving 11 bases between. The CDR3, as DNA: TGTGCCAGCAGGCCTTTAACCGCCGGGGAGCTGTTTTTT. It is translated as CASRPLTAGELFF.

This rearrangement joins TRBV6-2 or TRBV6-3 to TRBJ2-4, with D tentatively TRBD1 (5 bases). CDR1 and CDR2 from the germline V gene are MNHEY and SVGEGT. The germline V and J ends were trimmed by 6 bases and 0 bases, with 15 bases remaining between them. This CDR3 is built from 16 residues. In DNA, the CDR3 is TGTGCCAGCAGCCGACAGTTGTCGCTAGCCAAAAACATTCAGTACTTC. Its translation is CASSRQLSLAKNIQYF.

The V call is TRBV14, the J call TRBJ1-6, with D possibly TRBD1 on 6 matching bases. Trimming shortened V by 1 base and J by 5 bases, and 9 bases separated the two germline ends. This CDR3 has 15 amino acids. Germline V lookup: CDR1 SGHDN, CDR2 FVKESK. Here the CDR3 reads CASSQVGANNSPLHF. CDR3 sequence (DNA): TGTGCCAGCAGCCAAGTGGGGGCCAATAATTCACCCCTCCACTTT.

This clonotype was counted many times. The chain couples TRBV20-1 to TRBJ2-1; D gene unclear. Germline CDR1 DFQATT, CDR2 SNEGSKA (reference sequence). V was cut by 6 bases and J by 4 bases, with 16 bases left in between. CDR3 length equals 14 residues. This CDR3 reads CSARPRAVYNEQFF. The CDR3 bases are TGCAGTGCAAGGCCTCGGGCAGTGTACAATGAGCAGTTCTTC.

This clonotype was seen repeatedly, ten times or more. The chain is built from TRBV7-8 and TRBJ2-6; D gene uncertain. The germline V gene encodes CDR1 SGHVS and CDR2 FQNEAQ. V was cut by 9 bases and J by 0 bases, with 18 bases left in between. CDR3 size: 17 residues. The DNA of the CDR3 is TGTGCCAGTCGGGCCCGCAGCGTGCCCTCTGGGGCCAACGTCCTGACTTTC. Its translation is CASRARSVPSGANVLTF.

The J gene is TRBJ1-1, the V gene TRBV30; D is unresolved. Germline V lookup: CDR1 GTSNPN, CDR2 SVGIG (reference sequence). This CDR3 region has 13 residues. CDR3 sequence reads: CDSSATQNTEAFF. The CDR3 region has the DNA TGTGACTCGAGTGCGACACAAAACACTGAAGCTTTCTTT.

On this clonotype: This may stem from a read error, because a much larger clone lies one nucleotide away. The V call is TRBV28, the J call TRBJ1-6; no firm D call. The CDR3 totals 15 residues. V lost 5 bases, J lost 10 bases, and 18 bases lay in between. The germline V gene encodes CDR1 MDHEN and CDR2 SYDVKM. In nucleotides, the CDR3 is TGTGCCAGCAGTCCGAACCCCCCGGAACAGTCACCCCTCCACTTT. Translation gives CASSPNPPEQSPLHF.

This clonotype has ten or more counts. The chain recombines TRBV6-1 with TRBJ2-3; 8 bases align to TRBD1. This CDR3 is built from 14 residues. J gave up 6 bases and V 6 bases, and 8 bases lay outside the gene matches. The germline gives CDR1 MNHNS, CDR2 SASEGT. The CDR3 spells CASSPTGVRDTQYF. CDR3 coding DNA: TGTGCCAGCAGCCCGACAGGGGTGAGGGATACGCAGTATTTT.

This chain links TRBV12-3 or TRBV12-4 with TRBJ1-2, with TRBD1 as a possible D gene (5 bases). The CDR3 is 13 residues long. V lost 5 bases and J 3 bases, leaving 10 bases between the germline ends. The DNA of the CDR3 is TGTGCCAGCAGTCCGCGAGGGGACTATGGCTACACCTTC. It encodes CASSPRGDYGYTF.

The sample holds many counts of this clonotype. The CDR3 region is CASSFGLANTEAFF. The CDR3 DNA is TGTGCCAGCAGCTTCGGATTGGCGAACACTGAAGCTTTCTTT. The chain has TRBV5-4 and TRBJ1-1; D gene uncertain. The CDR3 is 14 residues long. CDR1 is SGHNT, CDR2 YYREEE, per germline (reference sequence). V was shortened by 2 bases and J by 1 base, with 9 bases between the two germline ends.

The chain employs TRBV9 and TRBJ2-5; D not resolved. Germline values: CDR1 SGDLS, CDR2 YYNGEE. V lost 4 bases and J 5 bases, leaving 15 bases between the germline ends. This CDR3 spans 14 amino acids. CDR3 residues: CASSPSGGPETQYF. CDR3 DNA: TGTGCCAGCAGCCCGTCAGGTGGTCCTGAGACCCAGTACTTC.

This clonotype was counted between two and nine times. The V call is TRBV6-1, the J call TRBJ2-4, with 7 bases that match TRBD2. The junction had 9 bases not matched to a gene; V was cut back by 8 bases and J by 2 bases. CDR3 length: 15 residues. Germline assignment: CDR1 MNHNS and CDR2 SASEGT. CDR3 in DNA: TGTGCCAGCGCAGGAGGGAGGGCCTCCAAAAACATTCAGTACTTC. This encodes CASAGGRASKNIQYF.

This clonotype was observed many times. CDR3 DNA: TGTGCCAGTATCCTTGGTGGGATCGGCAATGAGCAGTTCTTC. It translates to CASILGGIGNEQFF. The gene calls are TRBV28 and TRBJ2-1; D unresolved. The CDR3 length is 14 residues. Trimming pared 9 bases from V and 6 bases from J, leaving 18 bases between. Germline loops: CDR1 MDHEN, CDR2 SYDVKM.

As for this clonotype: Being one base from a much bigger clone, this may be a read error. As the CDR3 is not closed by the conserved phenylalanine or tryptophan, this likely results from a read error. The chain employs TRBV7-3 and TRBJ1-1; 9 positions match TRBD1. Trimming cost V 5 bases and J 1 base; bases outside gene matches: 5. This CDR3 region has 15 residues. Germline lookup yields CDR1 SGHTA and CDR2 FQGTGA. The CDR3 nucleotides read TGTGCCAGCAGCGCACAGGGGGCCACGAACACTGAAGCTTTCTCT. Translated, it gives CASSAQGATNTEAFS.